The rows below give T cell receptor beta chains drawn from one sample of a study of cytomegalovirus exposure and HLA in healthy donors. Libraries were prepared by immunoSEQ multiplex PCR; TCRdb keeps only in-frame clonotypes and omits some of them. In the table there are about 180,000 clones, 80% to 90% of which are singletons. The sample taken for sequencing was PBMCs. The receptors stem from a woman aged 25 to 39 in good health and CMV-seronegative. CDR3s include the opening cysteine and the closing phenylalanine or tryptophan. The D gene is left open where the match is weak. Clone size is not always given. Where it is, it says once, few, many or a class for expanded clones.

V gene	clone size	D gene	J gene	CDR3 DNA	CDR3 protein
TRBV27	-	-	TRBJ2-1	TGTGCCAGCAGATCCGACAGGCTCCATGAGCAGTTCTTC	CASRSDRLHEQFF
TRBV7-2	-	-	TRBJ2-5	TGTGCCAGCCGAGAACAAGAGACCCAGTACTTC	CASREQETQYF
TRBV4-2	-	-	TRBJ2-5	TGTGCCAGCAGCCAAGGAGACGGAGGACAAGAGACCCAGTACTTC	CASSQGDGGQETQYF
TRBV4-2	-	TRBD1	TRBJ1-1	TGTGCCAGCAGCCAACTGACAGGGGGCCTGAACACTGAAGCTTTCTTT	CASSQLTGGLNTEAFF
TRBV6-5	-	TRBD2	TRBJ2-3	TGTGCCAGCAGTTACTCGGCAGCGGGGATCACAGATACGCAGTATTTT	CASSYSAAGITDTQYF
TRBV30	once	TRBD2	TRBJ2-1	TGTGCCTGGAGCCGTATTGGACTAGCGGGGAAGAGCTCCTACAATGAGCAGTTCTTC	CAWSRIGLAGKSSYNEQFF
TRBV5-1	-	-	TRBJ2-7	TGCGCCAGCAGCTTGACCCACCGAGGTATCGAGCAGTACTTC	CASSLTHRGIEQYF
TRBV4-2	once	TRBD2	TRBJ2-5	TGTGCCAGCAGCCCAGGGACTAGCGGGGAAGGGGAGACCCAGTACTTC	CASSPGTSGEGETQYF
TRBV29-1	once	-	TRBJ2-2	TGCAGCGTTCTCCTCGGGGAGCTGTTTTTT	CSVLLGELFF
TRBV29-1	-	TRBD1	TRBJ2-7	TGCAGCGCCAGGGACAGCTCCTACGAGCAGTACTTC	CSARDSSYEQYF
TRBV5-1	-	-	TRBJ2-7	TGCGCCAGCAGCTTGGCCGGTTTACGTCGAGAGCAGTACTTC	CASSLAGLRREQYF
TRBV23-1	-	-	TRBJ1-1	TGCGCCAGGGCGTGTGGGGCCATGGAAGCTTTCTTT	CARACGAMEAFF
TRBV27	-	-	TRBJ2-5	TGTGCCAGCAGCCGCGGACAAGTACAGTACTTC	CASSRGQVQYF
TRBV5-4	-	-	TRBJ2-2	TGTGCCAGCAGCTCCGACTTCGGGGAGCTGTTTTTT	CASSSDFGELFF
TRBV13	-	TRBD2	TRBJ2-1	TGTGCCAGCAGCCGGCCCCCGGGACTAGCGGGGGGCAGCTCCTACAATGAGCAGTTCTTC	CASSRPPGLAGGSSYNEQFF
TRBV2	once	-	TRBJ2-2	TGTGCCAGCAGTGAAGAACAGGATTTGGCCGGGGAGCTGTTTTTT	CASSEEQDLAGELFF
TRBV7-2	once	TRBD2	TRBJ2-1	TGTGCCAGCAGCTTAGGGATGAGGGCTAGCGGGGGGGCCACGGATGAGCAGTTCTTC	CASSLGMRASGGATDEQFF
TRBV7-9	-	TRBD1	TRBJ2-7	TGTGCCAGCAGCCCAGGGGGATTACGCTACGAGCAGTACTTC	CASSPGGLRYEQYF
TRBV2	-	-	TRBJ1-5	TGTGCCAGCAGTGGGGACACAAATCAGCCCCAGCATTTT	CASSGDTNQPQHF
TRBV12-1	-	-	TRBJ1-6	TGTGCCAGCAGCACTGACAGGGGGCGTTCACCCCTCCACTTT	CASSTDRGRSPLHF
TRBV27	-	TRBD1	TRBJ2-7	TGTGCCAGCACAACAGGGGCTAACGAGCAGTACTTC	CASTTGANEQYF
TRBV6-1	-	-	TRBJ1-5	TGTGCCAGCAGTGAAGCGGTGATAAGCAAGCCCCAGCATTTT	CASSEAVISKPQHF
TRBV7-8	-	-	TRBJ2-1	TGTGCCAGCAGCGGTGGATTGATTACGGCAGGCGATGAGCAGTTCTTC	CASSGGLITAGDEQFF
TRBV2	once	TRBD1	TRBJ2-4	TGTGCCAGCAGTGACAGAACGGGACAGGGGGACATTCAGTACTTC	CASSDRTGQGDIQYF
TRBV11-3	-	-	TRBJ2-1	TGTGCCAGCAGCCTAAGACAGGTTCGGTTTTCTGAGCAGTTCTTC	CASSLRQVRFSEQFF
TRBV7-7	-	-	TRBJ2-1	TGTGCTAGCAGCTTAGACTCGGGGAATGAGCAGTTCTTC	CASSLDSGNEQFF
TRBV7-6	-	TRBD2	TRBJ2-3	TGTGCCAGCAGCTCTAGCGGGGGGGATACAGATACGCAGTATTTT	CASSSSGGDTDTQYF
TRBV6-1	-	TRBD1	TRBJ2-3	TGTGCCAGCAGTGAAGGGACAGGTTCAGATACGCAGTATTTT	CASSEGTGSDTQYF
TRBV5-1	-	TRBD1	TRBJ2-5	TGCGCCAGCAGCTTGCAAAGGGACAGGGGTCTTGAGACCCAGTACTTC	CASSLQRDRGLETQYF
TRBV7-7	-	TRBD2	TRBJ2-7	TGTGCTAGCAGCTTAGCCGCGGGGGGGATATACGAGCAGTACTTC	CASSLAAGGIYEQYF
TRBV5-1	-	-	TRBJ1-1	TGCGCCAGCAGCTTGGCTCGGGGTTCTGAAGCTTTCTTT	CASSLARGSEAFF
TRBV19	-	TRBD2	TRBJ2-5	TGTGCCAGTGGGACTAGCGGGGATCTTAGGGAGACCCAGTACTTC	CASGTSGDLRETQYF
TRBV5-5	-	-	TRBJ1-2	TGTGCCAGCAGCTTGGGACAGCACTATGGCTACACCTTC	CASSLGQHYGYTF
TRBV7-6	-	TRBD2	TRBJ2-5	TGTGCCAGCAGCTTAGGGGGTCGCGGGGGGATCCAAGAGACCCAGTACTTC	CASSLGGRGGIQETQYF
TRBV19	-	TRBD1	TRBJ1-6	TGTGCCAGTAACATGGGACAGGGGAATTCACCCCTCCACTTT	CASNMGQGNSPLHF
TRBV5-1	-	-	TRBJ2-7	TGCGCCAGCAGCTTGTCGGTAGTCTCCTACGAGCAGTACTTC	CASSLSVVSYEQYF
TRBV4-3	-	TRBD1	TRBJ2-1	TGCGCCAGCAGCCACGATACTTCCTTGGCAGGGGGCGATGAGCAGTTCTTC	CASSHDTSLAGGDEQFF
TRBV5-1	-	-	TRBJ1-1	TGCGCCAGCAAACTTGGGAAGGGGTCGCACACTGAAGCTTTCTTT	CASKLGKGSHTEAFF
TRBV2	once	-	TRBJ1-1	TGTGCCAGCAGTGAACTCTCAGACTCCATCAACACTGAAGCTTTCTTT	CASSELSDSINTEAFF
TRBV5-4	-	-	TRBJ2-7	TGTGCCAGCAGTCCAGGCGTGGGAGCCTACGAGCAGTACTTC	CASSPGVGAYEQYF
TRBV6-5	-	-	TRBJ1-1	TGTGCCAGCAGTTACTCGATAGTTGGGAACACTGAAGCTTTCTTT	CASSYSIVGNTEAFF
TRBV13	-	TRBD2	TRBJ2-1	TGTGCCAGCAGCTTAGGGGCGGGGGGAAATGAGCAGTTCTTC	CASSLGAGGNEQFF
TRBV6-5	-	-	TRBJ2-3	TGTGCTACGAGGTGGGGGCGGGCAGATACGCAGTATTTT	CATRWGRADTQYF
TRBV19	-	-	TRBJ1-1	TGTGCCAGTAGTATCCGGGGGGCGCGTGAAGCTTTCTTT	CASSIRGAREAFF
TRBV7-2	once	TRBD1	TRBJ1-6	TGTGCCAGCAGCTTAAGGACAGGGTGGTATAATTCACCCCTCCACTTT	CASSLRTGWYNSPLHF
TRBV5-8	-	-	TRBJ1-1	TGTGCCAGCACTACAACATGGAGCCCTGAAGCTTTCTTT	CASTTTWSPEAFF
TRBV5-1	-	TRBD2	TRBJ2-7	TGCGCCAGCAGCCGGGGCCCCTCGATTAGGGAGGGGCAGTACTTC	CASSRGPSIREGQYF
TRBV29-1	-	-	TRBJ1-2	TGCAGCGCGGACTTGTCTGGGTATGGCTACACCTTC	CSADLSGYGYTF
TRBV4-2	-	-	TRBJ2-7	TGTGCCAGCAGCCAAGATGGCGGGTCGGGCTACGAGCAGTACTTC	CASSQDGGSGYEQYF
TRBV5-4	-	-	TRBJ1-6	TGTGCCAGCAGCCGAGACAGTCCCCATAATTCACCCCTCCACTTT	CASSRDSPHNSPLHF
TRBV5-1	-	-	TRBJ2-1	TGCGCCAGCAGCAACCTACAGGGAAATGAGCAGTTCTTC	CASSNLQGNEQFF
TRBV30	once	-	TRBJ1-1	TGTGCCTGGACCATGGGCCCTGAAGCTTTCTTT	CAWTMGPEAFF